These 8 T cell receptor beta chains were sequenced from one sample in a study of T cells after yellow fever vaccination. Via MiXCR, TCRdb re-called the 5' RACE reads, giving one row per CDR3 protein. The sample includes a few hundred thousand distinct CDR3 sequences, 6.9% of them seen just once. This material consisted of CD4+ T cells sorted from PBMCs, taken 15 days after the yellow fever booster vaccination. The origin of the receptors is a man between 25 and 39 years old who received the YFV17D yellow fever vaccine.

This clonotype appeared many times. The rearrangement uses TRBV18 and TRBJ2-1; D uncertain. Germline lookup yields CDR1 KGHSH and CDR2 LQKENI. This CDR3 has 12 residues. Trimming shortened V by 4 bases and J by 7 bases, and 8 bases separated the two germline ends. The CDR3 DNA is TGTGCCAGCTCACTTGACAAGAATGAGCAGTTCTTC. Encoded protein: CASSLDKNEQFF. The whole variable domain, remainder taken from reference TRBV18 and TRBJ2-1, is NAGVMQNPRHLVRRRGQEARLRCSPMKGHSHVYWYRQLPEEGLKFMVYLQKENIIDESGMPKERFSAEFPKEGPSILRIQQVVRGDSAAYFCASSLDKNEQFFGPGTRLTVL.

This clonotype was observed many times. CDR3 loop: CSARGQGNEKLFF. The CDR3 nucleotides are TGCAGTGCTAGGGGACAGGGGAATGAAAAACTGTTTTTT. The rearrangement links TRBV20-1 to TRBJ1-4; 10 nucleotides agree with TRBD1. The germline CDR1 and CDR2 sequences are DFQATT and SNEGSKA (reference sequence). This CDR3 is built from 13 residues. V dropped 3 bases and J dropped 5; count of bases not matched to a gene: 0.

This clonotype was seen only a few times. V gene TRBV20-1 combines with J gene TRBJ2-3, with a tentative D call TRBD2 (7 bases). Trimming removed 5 bases from V and 2 bases from J, with 14 bases in between. CDR3 length: 14 residues. CDR1 and CDR2 (germline): DFQATT, SNEGSKA (reference sequence). CDR3 in amino acids: CSALRGGPTDTQYF. The CDR3 DNA reads TGCAGTGCTCTGAGGGGGGGCCCCACAGATACGCAGTATTTT.

This clonotype was detected a few times. The chain combines TRBV12-3 or TRBV12-4 with TRBJ1-2, with D perhaps matching TRBD1 (5 bases). This CDR3 is 14 amino acids long. V was trimmed by 8 bases and J by 7 bases, leaving 20 bases between them. As DNA, the CDR3 is TGTGCCAGCGCTGCCCCTGGCGTTGGGGGTGGCTACACCTTC. Protein product: CASAAPGVGGGYTF.

This clonotype was counted many times. CDR3 in DNA: TGTGCCAGCAGCTCGTTCGGGGGGAACACTGAAGCTTTCTTT. Amino acids: CASSSFGGNTEAFF. The chain joins TRBV12-3 or TRBV12-4 to TRBJ1-1; D is possibly TRBD1 (5 bases). This CDR3 has 14 residues. V lost 6 bases and J 1 base, leaving 12 bases between the germline ends.

The V gene is TRBV11-2, the J gene TRBJ1-1, with D tentatively TRBD1 (5 bases). CDR1 and CDR2 from the germline V gene are SGHAT and FQNNGV. The length of the CDR3 is 18 residues. V lost 4 bases and J lost 3, with 24 bases in between. CDR3 in amino acids: CASSSAPGRTGRDTEAFF. CDR3 sequence (DNA): TGTGCCAGCAGCTCCGCCCCGGGGCGCACGGGGCGGGACACTGAAGCTTTCTTT.

The sample holds many counts of this clonotype. This chain uses TRBV6-1 with TRBJ1-2; tentative D call: TRBD1 (6 bases). The germline V gene has CDR1 MNHNS and CDR2 SASEGT. The ends were cut back, 0 bases at V and 5 bases at J, with 13 bases in the middle. The CDR3 has 15 amino acids. CDR3 amino acids: CASSEARTAVYGYTF. CDR3 nucleotides: TGTGCCAGCAGTGAAGCGCGGACAGCAGTTTATGGCTACACCTTC.

This clonotype appeared many times. The V and J genes are TRBV11-2 and TRBJ2-7, with TRBD2 matching 9 bases. The CDR3 runs 19 residues. The germline gives CDR1 SGHAT, CDR2 FQNNGV. The V and J ends lost 0 bases and 2 bases, in that order; junction bases with no gene match: 14. CDR3 protein: CASSLEGSSGRFPPYEQYF. The CDR3 coding sequence is TGTGCCAGCAGCTTAGAGGGATCGAGCGGGAGGTTCCCCCCCTACGAGCAGTACTTC.